This T cell receptor (beta chain) was obtained from a study of CD4 T cells in relation to SARS-CoV-2 and coronaviruses. Concerning this clone: As yet, its antigen is unknown.

CD4+ T cells from unexposed donors were obtained before the COVID-19 pandemic (2011-2018). Naive and memory CD4+ T cells came from enriched cryopreserved PBMCs. CDR1 and CDR2 (germline): LNHDA, SQIVND (reference sequence). With 3 bases removed from V and 0 bases from J, the gap between germline ends came to 14 bases. CDR3 size: 16 residues. Naive and memory CD4+ T cell DNA was deep-sequenced without culture. Sequencing was performed with immunoSEQ multiplex PCR; in TCRdb, only in-frame clones are kept and a portion is missing. Here the sample spans about 60,000 clones, approximately 94% being singletons. Findings of the study overall: The assay detects memory recall responses, not culture-primed primary responses. Monoreactive clones expanded significantly more to SARS-CoV-2 than crossreactive clones did.

This rearrangement joins TRBV19 to TRBJ1-1, with D maybe TRBD1 (5 bases). The receptor's source is a human donor in good health. Sample: naive CD4+ T cells from PBMCs. Subset specified: naive CD4+ T cells isolated by negative enrichment. This CDR3 is CASSISGVAMNTEAFF. CDR3 DNA: TGTGCCAGTAGTATCTCGGGGGTAGCTATGAACACTGAAGCTTTCTTT. Full variable domain (outside the CDR3, taken from reference TRBV19 and TRBJ1-1): DGGITQSPKYLFRKEGQNVTLSCEQNLNHDAMYWYRQDPGQGLRLIYYSQIVNDFQKGDIAEGYSVSREKKESFPLTVTSAQKNPTAFYLCASSISGVAMNTEAFFGQGTRLTVV.